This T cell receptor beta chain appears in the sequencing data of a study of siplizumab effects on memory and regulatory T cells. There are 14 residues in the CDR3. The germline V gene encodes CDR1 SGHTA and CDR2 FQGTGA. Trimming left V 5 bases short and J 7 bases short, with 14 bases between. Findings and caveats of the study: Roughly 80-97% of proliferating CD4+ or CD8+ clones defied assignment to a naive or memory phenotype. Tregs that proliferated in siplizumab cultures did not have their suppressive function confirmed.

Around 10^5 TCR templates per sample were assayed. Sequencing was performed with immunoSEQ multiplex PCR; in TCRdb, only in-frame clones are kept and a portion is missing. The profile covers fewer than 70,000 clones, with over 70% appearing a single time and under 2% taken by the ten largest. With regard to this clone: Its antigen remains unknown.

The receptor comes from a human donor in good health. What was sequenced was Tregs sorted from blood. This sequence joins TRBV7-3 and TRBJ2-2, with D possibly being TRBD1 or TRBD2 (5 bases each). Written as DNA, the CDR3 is TGTGCCAGCAGCCGGGGACCCGAAGGCGGGGAGCTGTTTTTT. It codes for CASSRGPEGGELFF.